The 10 T cell receptor beta chains below come from one sample, sequenced in a study of cytomegalovirus exposure and HLA in healthy donors. It was with 60 Vbeta and 13 Jbeta primers that the PCR ran. TCRdb keeps only in-frame clones here, not all; method: immunoSEQ multiplex PCR. Of over 100,000 clones in the sample, roughly 80% were seen once. Material for sequencing was PBMCs. The source is a man aged 30 to 39 in good health and CMV-seronegative.

This clone was found a few times. V is TRBV27 and J is TRBJ2-1; 7 nucleotides align to TRBD1. Germline CDR1 is MNHEY and CDR2 is SMNVEV (reference sequence). Germline trimming cut 5 bases from V and 3 bases from J; bases unmatched to any gene: 1. There are 13 residues in the CDR3. The CDR3 region is CASSTGVYNEQFF. In DNA, the CDR3 is TGTGCCAGCAGTACAGGGGTCTACAATGAGCAGTTCTTC.

This clone has only one observation. This chain connects TRBV28 to TRBJ2-7; TRBD1 agrees at 8 bases. The junction had 8 bases not matched to a gene; V was cut back by 3 bases and J by 1 base. In germline, CDR1 is MDHEN, CDR2 SYDVKM. This CDR3 spans 16 amino acids. CDR3 coding DNA: TGTGCCAGCAGTTTCCCCCAGGGGGCAGATTCCTACGAGCAGTACTTC. Protein: CASSFPQGADSYEQYF.

V is TRBV4-2 and J is TRBJ2-1, with TRBD1 as a possible D gene (5 bases). The V and J ends lost 2 bases and 6 bases respectively, with 17 bases between them. The length of the CDR3 is 16 residues. Per the germline V gene, CDR1 is LGHNA and CDR2 is YNFKEQ. The CDR3 spells CASSQLGPYRINEQFF. CDR3 in DNA: TGTGCCAGCAGCCAACTGGGGCCCTACAGGATCAATGAGCAGTTCTTC.

The chain uses TRBV4-2 and TRBJ2-7, with D uncertain. The CDR3 covers 14 residues. CDR1 is LGHNA and CDR2 is YNFKEQ in the germline V gene. V dropped 1 base and J dropped 0 bases, with 7 bases sitting between them. The CDR3: CASSQGASSYEQYF. The DNA for the CDR3 is TGTGCCAGCAGCCAAGGGGCGAGCTCCTACGAGCAGTACTTC.

The rearrangement links TRBV9 to TRBJ1-1, with D unresolved. CDR1 and CDR2 from the germline V gene are SGDLS and YYNGEE. The CDR3 loop spans 13 amino acids. V was trimmed by 4 bases and J by 6 bases, leaving 13 bases between them. The DNA of the CDR3 is TGTGCCAGCAGCCCCGCCTTAACAGCTGAAGCTTTCTTT. Its translation: CASSPALTAEAFF.

This clone was counted between two and nine times. The V gene is TRBV11-2, the J gene TRBJ2-7; D unclear. Germline-derived CDR1 and CDR2 are SGHAT and FQNNGV. V dropped 2 bases and J dropped 3 bases, with 5 bases sitting between them. This CDR3 spans 12 amino acids. CDR3 loop: CASSLSRYEQYF. The CDR3 nucleotides read TGTGCCAGCAGCTTATCCCGCTACGAGCAGTACTTC.

Here the CDR3 reads CASRGADTNTGELFF. Here the CDR3 DNA reads TGTGCCAGTAGGGGAGCGGATACGAACACCGGGGAGCTGTTTTTT. The chain is built from TRBV19 and TRBJ2-2; a possible D gene is TRBD2 (5 bases). The CDR3 is made up of 15 amino acids. V gave up 6 bases and J gave up 0 bases, with 11 bases separating them. Looked up from germline, CDR1 is LNHDA and CDR2 is SQIVND (reference sequence).

The chain combines TRBV4-1 with TRBJ2-1, with TRBD1 matching 7 bases. The ends lost 1 base at V and 0 bases at J; junction bases unmatched: 9. Germline V gene sequence: CDR1 MGHRA, CDR2 YSYEKL. This CDR3 is built from 18 residues. In nucleotides, the CDR3 is TGCGCCAGCAGCCAAGCTCTCCCGGGACAGCACTCCTACAATGAGCAGTTCTTC. It codes for CASSQALPGQHSYNEQFF.

Remarks on this clone: The junction does not match germline at one end; this may be a read error. The chain joins TRBV4-2 to TRBJ1-4; 12 nucleotides line up with TRBD1. Germline V gives CDR1 LGHNA, CDR2 YNFKEQ. CDR3 length equals 20 residues. CDR3 DNA: TGTACCAGCAGCCAAGATTTGGCCGGGACAGGGGGCGCAAGGGATGAAAAACTGTTTTTT. Translated, it gives CTSSQDLAGTGGARDEKLFF.

This chain connects TRBV7-9 to TRBJ1-4; 9 bases fit TRBD1. CDR1 SEHNR and CDR2 FQNEAQ come from the germline V gene (reference sequence). The CDR3 sequence is 16 residues long. The ends lost 7 bases at V and 0 bases at J; junction bases unmatched: 6. CDR3 residues: CASNTGTGTTNEKLFF. CDR3 sequence (DNA): TGTGCCAGCAACACCGGGACAGGGACAACTAATGAAAAACTGTTTTTT.